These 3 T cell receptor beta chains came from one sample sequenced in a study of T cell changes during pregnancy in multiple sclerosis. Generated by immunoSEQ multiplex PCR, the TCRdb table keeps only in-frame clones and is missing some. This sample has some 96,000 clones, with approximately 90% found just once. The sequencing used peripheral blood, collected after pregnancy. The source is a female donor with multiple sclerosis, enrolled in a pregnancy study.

As DNA, the CDR3 is TGCAGCTCAAGGACAGGGAGGTACAATGAGCAGTTCTTC. It yields the protein CSSRTGRYNEQFF. V is TRBV29-1 and J is TRBJ2-1, with 8 bases identical to TRBD1. The ends lost 8 bases at V and 4 bases at J; junction bases unmatched: 7. Germline loops: CDR1 SQVTM, CDR2 ANQGSEA. The CDR3 extends over 13 amino acids.

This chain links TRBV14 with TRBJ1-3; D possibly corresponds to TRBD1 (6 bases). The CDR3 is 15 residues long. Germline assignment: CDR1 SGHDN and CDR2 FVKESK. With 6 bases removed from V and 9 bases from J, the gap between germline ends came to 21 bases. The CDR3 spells CASSPMWGLVPTIYF. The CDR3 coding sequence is TGTGCCAGCAGTCCGATGTGGGGGCTCGTCCCCACCATATATTTT.

CDR3 coding DNA: TGTGCCAGCAGCCTACGGACAGGGGGAACAGAAGCTTTCTTT. It specifies CASSLRTGGTEAFF. The chain joins TRBV11-2 to TRBJ1-1; 10 bases map to TRBD1. Losses at the gene ends were 5 bases for V and 8 bases for J; bases not matched to a gene: 8. The CDR3 totals 14 residues. Looked up from germline, CDR1 is SGHAT and CDR2 is FQNNGV.